What follows is one T cell receptor beta chain and its context. Its antigen target is currently unknown. Base qualities are not provided; no much larger clone lies one nucleotide away. Repertoires were sampled repeatedly over the course of chemoradiotherapy, so clonal expansion could be followed in the tumor microenvironment. Libraries came from the immunoSEQ multiplex PCR assay. TCRdb took this table from immuneACCESS and kept in-frame rearrangements with V and J called. Such tables lack part of the clones; where checked against another copy, unresolved V genes explain under half of the gap, and the rest is unexplained. Present in this sample are about 8,000 clones, roughly four fifths of which were seen just once. The top ten clones comprise almost 3% of the sample. The data are from a study of chemoradiotherapy in HPV16-positive cancers (dated by TCRdb to between 2021 and 2024). Turning to the overall study: Using functional T-cell assays on cells from a couple of HPV16-positive patients, the researchers defined candidate HPV-specific T-cell clones and common TCR motifs. The study asked whether T-cell immunity to the HPV oncoproteins E6 and E7 changes during chemoradiotherapy and whether this immunity affects survival. The candidate HPV-specific TCRs and motifs were then tracked in TCR repertoires from around 86 patients with HPV-related cancers. What the study reported, not specific to this receptor: Expansion of candidate HPV-specific clones and E7-related TCR motifs was observed in the tumor microenvironment during treatment, whereas no such expansion was observed for non-HPV-specific T cells. Among HPV16-positive patients, expansion of HPV-responsive T cells during chemoradiotherapy was associated with better recurrence-free survival. The functional definition of HPV-specific T cells came from only a couple of HPV16-positive patients, and the survival association was reported for HPV16-positive patients.

This TCR was sampled from a human donor with HPV-associated anogenital cancer. The specimen was blood, collected from a patient who underwent chemoradiotherapy.

The CDR3 in this case is CASNPDRGGGELFF. Read as DNA, the sequence is TGTGCCAGCAATCCTGACAGGGGAGGCGGGGAGCTGTTTTTT. Recombination connected TRBV6-1 to TRBJ2-2, and TRBD1 aligns with 8 junction nucleotides. The cysteine opens and the phenylalanine closes a CDR3 of 14 amino acids. Of all the DNA, just the CDR3 is kept, 42 bases in frame from base 1. Trimmed from V: 7 bases; trimmed from J: 7 bases; junction bases lacking a gene match: 8. The germline V gene gives CDR1 as MNHNS and CDR2 as SASEGT.